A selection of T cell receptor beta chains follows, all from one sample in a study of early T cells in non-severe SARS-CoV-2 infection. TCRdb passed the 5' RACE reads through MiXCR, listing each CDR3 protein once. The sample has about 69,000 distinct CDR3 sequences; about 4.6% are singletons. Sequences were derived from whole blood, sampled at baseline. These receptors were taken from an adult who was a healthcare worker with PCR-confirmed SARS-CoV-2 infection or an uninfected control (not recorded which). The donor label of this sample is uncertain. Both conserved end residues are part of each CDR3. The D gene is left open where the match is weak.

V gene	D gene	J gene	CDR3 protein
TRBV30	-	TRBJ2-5	CAWSVGGGETQYF
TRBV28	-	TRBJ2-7	CASSLGVKHYEQYF
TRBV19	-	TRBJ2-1	CASSPRGSLGNEQFF
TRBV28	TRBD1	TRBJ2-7	CASKTGGSTFYEQYF
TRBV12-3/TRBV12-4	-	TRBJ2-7	CASSLRSTSPYEQYF
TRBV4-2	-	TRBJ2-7	CASSQDPAGGTGYEQYF
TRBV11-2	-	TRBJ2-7	CASSLEAARPSDEQYF
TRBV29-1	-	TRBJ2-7	CSVEVGLAYEQYF
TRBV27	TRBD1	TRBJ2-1	CASSIQGVEQFF
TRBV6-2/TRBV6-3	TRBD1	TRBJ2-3	CASSWDSFTDTQYF
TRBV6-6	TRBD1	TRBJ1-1	CASRHTGGKNTEAFF
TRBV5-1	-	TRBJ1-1	CASSSQGGGTEAFF
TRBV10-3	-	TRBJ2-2	CAISEPGRQNTGELFF
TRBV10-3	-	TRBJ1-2	CAITPVGGNYGYTF
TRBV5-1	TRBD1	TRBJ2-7	CASSLRGQGAREQYF
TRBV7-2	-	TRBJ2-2	CASSFSGQRFGELFF
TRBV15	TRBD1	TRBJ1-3	CATSSRPGQAHPLSGNTIYF
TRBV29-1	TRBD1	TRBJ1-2	CSVEDLGTASGYTF
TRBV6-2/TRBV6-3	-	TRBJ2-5	CASSYAGRYQETQYF
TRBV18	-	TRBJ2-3	CASSLTILGPDTQYF
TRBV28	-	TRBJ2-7	CASSTFTYEQYF
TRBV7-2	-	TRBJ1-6	CASSLVGGGTYNSPLHF
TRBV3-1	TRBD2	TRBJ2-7	CASSQDRGGPLYEQYF
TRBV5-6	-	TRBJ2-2	CASSLNPRDTGELFF
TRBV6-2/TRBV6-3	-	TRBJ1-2	CASNDDSFSSGYTF
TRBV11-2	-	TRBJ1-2	CASSLVAGSNYGYTF
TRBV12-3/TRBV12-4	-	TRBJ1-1	CASSPWTEDTEAFF
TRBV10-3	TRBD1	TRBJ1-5	CASQDRGDNQPQHF
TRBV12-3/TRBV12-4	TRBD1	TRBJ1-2	CASRDTGTGDDYGYTF
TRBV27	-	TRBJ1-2	CASSYTGMNYGYTF
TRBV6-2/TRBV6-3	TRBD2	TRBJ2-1	CASSGGEQFF
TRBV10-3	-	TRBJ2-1	CAISEEILGRNNEQFF
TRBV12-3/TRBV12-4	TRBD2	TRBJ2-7	CATSNGAGDYEQYF
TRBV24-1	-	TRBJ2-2	CATSDTGLQYTGELFF
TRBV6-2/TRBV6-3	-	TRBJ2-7	CASSYASRTVSYEQYF
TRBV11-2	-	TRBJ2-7	CASSLDLPRYYEQYF
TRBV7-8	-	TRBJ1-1	CASSLYMNTEAFF
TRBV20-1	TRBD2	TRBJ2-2	CSASSGGDTGELFF
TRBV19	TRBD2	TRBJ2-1	CASSLVAAGGPNEQFF
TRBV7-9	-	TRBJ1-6	CASSRYRGGSGSSPLHF
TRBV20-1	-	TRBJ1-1	CSARDRLGNTEAFF
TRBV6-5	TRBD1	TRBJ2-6	CASSMGQPSSGANVLTF
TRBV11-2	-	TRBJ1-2	CASSLGPGSGGYTF